Shown below are 4 T cell receptor beta chains from a single sample sequenced in a study of T cells in Graves' hyperthyroidism and ophthalmopathy. Amplification targeted TCR beta CDR3 regions from RNA transcripts. Carried out on the TCR CDR3, a first-round RT-PCR used the HTBI primer set. MiXCR, applied by TCRdb to the multiplex PCR reads, yields one record per CDR3 protein. The sample records around 520,000 distinct CDR3 sequences, approximately 25% being singletons. The specimen sequenced was blood. The receptors here all came from a woman in her 30s with Graves' ophthalmopathy.

This clonotype was seen more than once but under ten times. A junction boundary mismatches the germline segment, possibly from a read error. The J gene is TRBJ2-2, the V gene TRBV25-1, with a tentative D call TRBD2 (5 bases). Germline assignment: CDR1 MGHDK and CDR2 SYGVNS. This CDR3 comprises 12 residues. CDR3 loop: CTSRGGTGELFF. In DNA form, the CDR3 reads TGTACCAGCAGAGGAGGCACCGGGGAGCTGTTTTTT.

In its sample, this clonotype was seen many times. The V and J genes are TRBV7-9 and TRBJ1-2; 8 nucleotides match TRBD1. This CDR3 region has 15 residues. The germline gives CDR1 SEHNR, CDR2 FQNEAQ (reference sequence). The V and J ends lost 5 bases and 8 bases, in that order; junction bases with no gene match: 13. CDR3 coding DNA: TGTGCCAGCAGCCCAACGTCCCGGGACAGGTTCGGCTACACCTTC. Encoded protein: CASSPTSRDRFGYTF.

The genes are TRBV6-1 and TRBJ2-5, with no clear D. Between the trimmed V and J ends, which lost 8 bases and 9 bases, there was a span of 13 bases. CDR1 MNHNS and CDR2 SASEGT come from the germline V gene. This CDR3 spans 11 amino acids. CDR3 sequence: CASGEELAQYF. In DNA form, the CDR3 reads TGTGCCAGCGGGGAAGAGTTGGCCCAGTACTTC.

CDR3: CAWTTGYNTEAFF. The CDR3 coding sequence is TGTGCCTGGACTACAGGGTATAACACTGAAGCTTTCTTT. This chain joins TRBV30 and TRBJ1-1, with D possibly being TRBD1 (6 bases). The V end was cut by 4 bases, the J end by 2 bases, with 11 bases between. This CDR3 has 13 amino acids. Germline CDR1 reads GTSNPN; CDR2 reads SVGIG (reference sequence).